This note documents a single T cell receptor (beta chain) sequence. The repertoire was sequenced with immunoSEQ multiplex PCR; TCRdb's copy has only in-frame clones and lacks some. The sample lists about 280,000 clones, about 88% occurring once. These data are taken from a study of blood T cell repertoires in COVID-19. Material for sequencing was peripheral blood. This clonotype originated in a woman aged 65 to 85 with COVID-19, enrolled during active disease.

CDR3 sequence (DNA): TGTGCCAGCAGCTTGGGGCCTTTAACAGGGCAAGAGACCCAGTACTTC. It codes for CASSLGPLTGQETQYF. This chain links TRBV7-9 with TRBJ2-5; tentative D call: TRBD1 (6 bases). Germline CDR1 is SEHNR and CDR2 is FQNEAQ (reference sequence). V lost 3 bases and J lost 2, with 16 bases in between. The CDR3 covers 16 residues.